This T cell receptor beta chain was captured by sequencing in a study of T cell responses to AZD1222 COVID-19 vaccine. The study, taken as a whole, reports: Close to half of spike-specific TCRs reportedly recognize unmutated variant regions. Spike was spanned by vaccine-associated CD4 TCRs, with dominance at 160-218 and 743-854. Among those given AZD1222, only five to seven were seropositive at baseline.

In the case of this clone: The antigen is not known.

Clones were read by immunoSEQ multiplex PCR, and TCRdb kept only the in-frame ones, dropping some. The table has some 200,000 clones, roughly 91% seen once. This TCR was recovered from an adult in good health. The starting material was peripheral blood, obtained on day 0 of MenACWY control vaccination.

CDR3 protein: CASSHPGVNSPLHF. The DNA of the CDR3 is TGTGCCAGCAGCCATCCAGGGGTTAATTCACCCCTCCACTTT. The chain uses TRBV3-1 (or the pseudogene TRBV3-2) and TRBJ1-6, with D possibly being TRBD1 (6 bases). V gave up 3 bases and J gave up 6 bases, with 9 bases separating them. CDR1 and CDR2 from the germline V gene are LGHDT and YNNKEL (reference sequence). This CDR3 comprises 14 residues.